This T cell receptor beta chain was identified in a study of T-cell reconstitution after alpha-beta-depleted transplantation in children. Unique molecular identifiers were incorporated when the TCRbeta library was constructed. TCRdb reprocessed the PCR reads with MiXCR, giving one entry per CDR3 protein. Among fewer than 120,000 distinct CDR3 sequences listed, 10% were seen once. Between the trimmed V and J ends, which lost 3 bases and 2 bases, there was a span of 14 bases. This CDR3 has 15 amino acids. The germline V gene encodes CDR1 SGDLS and CDR2 YYNGEE. The sample holds many counts of this clonotype.

The chain has TRBV9 and TRBJ2-5; D is possibly TRBD1 or TRBD2 (6 bases each). The material sequenced was PBMCs from the stem cell graft donor, taken from the stem cell graft. The receptor's source is a human donor who donated a stem cell graft to a child with acute lymphoblastic leukemia. CDR3 residues: CASSGRQGTQETQYF. For the CDR3, the DNA is TGTGCCAGCAGCGGCCGCCAGGGGACTCAAGAGACCCAGTACTTC.